The T cell receptor (beta chain) under discussion was sequenced for a study of CD8 T cells in ankylosing spondylitis (dated by TCRdb to 2015 to 2018). A note on the overall study: T cell receptor beta repertoires were profiled in healthy donors and ankylosing spondylitis patients so that disease-linked TCR variants could be found. The whole study cohort included over a hundred healthy donors and roughly 24 ankylosing spondylitis patients. Peripheral blood samples were taken, and synovial fluid was additionally collected from ankylosing spondylitis patients. Summary of the overall study and its limitations: The disease-linked clones showed a CD8+ phenotype and occurred at relatively low frequencies in peripheral blood. Some TCR beta motif variants had previously been reported in synovial fluid and blood of reactive arthritis patients, which suggested common disease-initiation mechanisms. A TCR beta motif made up of several highly homologous amino acid variants appeared to be characteristic of blood from ankylosing spondylitis patients. According to the report, matched synovial fluid samples from ankylosing spondylitis patients were significantly enriched for the disease-linked clones.

In regard to this clonotype: Its antigen is still unknown. The record has no base qualities; no much larger clone is one base away.

Sequencing took place on an Illumina HiSeq 2500. Quantitative 5'-RACE with molecular barcodes was the method used to prepare the TCR beta libraries. From the authors' description of their analysis: A new computational method based on a probabilistic model of VDJ rearrangement was used to identify disease-linked TCR variants. In TCRdb, the public reads were trimmed at Q25 with fastp and aligned with MiXCR, with productive beta chains retained. Rows with a matching CDR3 protein are joined into one entry that keeps the most common DNA and genes. The V and J calls reflect TCRdb's pipeline rather than the authors' work. This sample holds about 140,000 distinct CDR3 sequences; roughly 8.4% were observed only once. The ten largest account for approximately 7% of the sample. Synovial fluid samples were paired with blood samples taken from the same ankylosing spondylitis patients. V and J are truncated by 4 bases and 4 bases respectively, leaving an intervening sequence of 6 bases. The CDR3, from cysteine to phenylalanine, totals 12 residues. Only CDR3 DNA remains: 36 bases, in frame from the first base. According to the germline V gene, CDR1 reads SNHLY and CDR2 reads FYNNEI.

The source is a male donor with ankylosing spondylitis. The V and J segments used are TRBV2 and TRBJ2-3; the D gene is unclear. The sample consisted of synovial fluid, either unsorted or a sorted T cell fraction (not recorded which). The DNA is as follows: TGTGCCAGCAGTGGCTTCGCAGATACGCAGTATTTT. Its translation is CASSGFADTQYF.